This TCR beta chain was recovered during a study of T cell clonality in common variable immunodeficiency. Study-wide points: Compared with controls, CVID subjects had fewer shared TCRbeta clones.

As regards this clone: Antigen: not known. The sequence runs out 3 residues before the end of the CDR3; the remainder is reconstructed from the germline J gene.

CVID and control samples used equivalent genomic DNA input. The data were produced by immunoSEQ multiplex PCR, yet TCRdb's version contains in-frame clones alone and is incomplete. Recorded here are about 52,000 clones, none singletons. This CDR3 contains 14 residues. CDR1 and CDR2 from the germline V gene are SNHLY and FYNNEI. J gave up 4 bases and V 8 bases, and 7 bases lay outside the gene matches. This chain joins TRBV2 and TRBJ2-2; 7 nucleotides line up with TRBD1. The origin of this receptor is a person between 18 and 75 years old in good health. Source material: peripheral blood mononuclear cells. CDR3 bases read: TGTGCCAGCTCCAAGGGGGACAGCACCGGGGAG. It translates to CASSKGDSTGE. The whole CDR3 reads CASSKGDSTGELFF. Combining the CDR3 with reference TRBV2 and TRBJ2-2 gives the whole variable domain EPEVTQTPSHQVTQMGQEVILRCVPISNHLYFYWYRQILGQKVEFLVSFYNNEISEKSEIFDDQFSVERPDGSNFTLKIRSTKLEDSAMYFCASSKGDSTGELFFGEGSRLTVL.